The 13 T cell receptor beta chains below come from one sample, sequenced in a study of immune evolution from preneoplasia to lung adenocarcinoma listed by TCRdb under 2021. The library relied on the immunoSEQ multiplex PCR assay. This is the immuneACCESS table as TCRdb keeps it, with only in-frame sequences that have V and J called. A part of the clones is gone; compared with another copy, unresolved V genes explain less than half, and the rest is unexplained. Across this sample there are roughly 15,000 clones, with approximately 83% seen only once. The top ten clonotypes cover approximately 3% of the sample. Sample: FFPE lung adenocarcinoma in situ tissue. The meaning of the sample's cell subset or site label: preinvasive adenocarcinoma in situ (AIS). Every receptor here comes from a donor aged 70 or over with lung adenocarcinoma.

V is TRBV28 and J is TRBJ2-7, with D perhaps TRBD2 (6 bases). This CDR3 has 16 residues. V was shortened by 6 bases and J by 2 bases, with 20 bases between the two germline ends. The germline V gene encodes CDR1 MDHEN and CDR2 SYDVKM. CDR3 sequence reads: CASSLTDGRGTYEQYF. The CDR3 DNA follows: TGTGCCAGCAGCCTTACCGACGGACGGGGGACCTACGAGCAGTACTTC.

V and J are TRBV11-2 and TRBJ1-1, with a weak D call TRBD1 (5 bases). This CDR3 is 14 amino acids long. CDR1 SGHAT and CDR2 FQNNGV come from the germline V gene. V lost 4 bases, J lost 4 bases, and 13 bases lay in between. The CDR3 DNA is TGTGCCAGCAGCTATGAGGGGCAAGCCACTGAAGCTTTCTTT. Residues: CASSYEGQATEAFF.

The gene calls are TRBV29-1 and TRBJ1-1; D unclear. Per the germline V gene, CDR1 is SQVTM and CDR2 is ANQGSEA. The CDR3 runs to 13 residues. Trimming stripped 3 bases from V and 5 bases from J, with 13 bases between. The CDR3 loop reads CSVERRDGTEAFF. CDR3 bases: TGCAGCGTTGAGCGGAGGGATGGGACTGAAGCTTTCTTT.

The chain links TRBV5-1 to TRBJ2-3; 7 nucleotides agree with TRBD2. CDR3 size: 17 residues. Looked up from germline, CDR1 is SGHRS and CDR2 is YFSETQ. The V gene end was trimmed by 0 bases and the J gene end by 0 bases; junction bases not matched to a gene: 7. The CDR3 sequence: CASSLGWGGESTDTQYF. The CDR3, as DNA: TGCGCCAGCAGCTTGGGCTGGGGGGGGGAGAGCACAGATACGCAGTATTTT.

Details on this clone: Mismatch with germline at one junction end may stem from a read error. CDR3 in amino acids: CASSVDRTGIHLRF. The CDR3 nucleotides are TGTGCCAGCAGTGTAGATAGGACAGGGATTCACCTCCGGTTC. The chain links TRBV6-1 to TRBJ2-7; 8 bases are shared with TRBD1. Germline loops: CDR1 MNHNS, CDR2 SASEGT. There are 14 residues in the CDR3.

The CDR3 sequence: CASRGGVTGELFF. Here the CDR3 DNA reads TGTGCCAGCAGGGGGGGGGTAACCGGGGAGCTGTTTTTT. The chain employs TRBV6-1 and TRBJ2-2; 7 bases agree with TRBD2. The V segment lost 6 bases and the J segment 5 bases; nucleotides outside the gene matches: 3. CDR1 and CDR2 from the germline V gene are MNHNS and SASEGT. The CDR3 loop spans 13 amino acids.

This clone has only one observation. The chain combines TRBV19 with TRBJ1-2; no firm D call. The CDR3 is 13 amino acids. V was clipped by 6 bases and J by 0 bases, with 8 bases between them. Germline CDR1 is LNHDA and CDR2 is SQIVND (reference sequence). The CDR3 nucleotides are TGTGCCAGTAGCTACAAAGCTAACTATGGCTACACCTTC. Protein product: CASSYKANYGYTF.

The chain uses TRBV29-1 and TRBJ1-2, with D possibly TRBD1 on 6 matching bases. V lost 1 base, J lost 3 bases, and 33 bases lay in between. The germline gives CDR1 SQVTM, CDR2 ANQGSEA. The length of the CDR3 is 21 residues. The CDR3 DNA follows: TGCAGCGTTGAAGTTTCGATTGTAGGCGGGACAACACGGCGCGGATACTATGGCTACACCTTC. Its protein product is CSVEVSIVGGTTRRGYYGYTF.

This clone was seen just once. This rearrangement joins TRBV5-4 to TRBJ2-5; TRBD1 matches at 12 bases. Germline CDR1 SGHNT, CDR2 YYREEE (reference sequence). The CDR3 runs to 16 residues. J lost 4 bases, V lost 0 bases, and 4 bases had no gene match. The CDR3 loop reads CASSLGGQGAGETQYF. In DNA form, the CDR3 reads TGTGCCAGCAGCTTGGGGGGACAGGGGGCTGGAGAGACCCAGTACTTC.

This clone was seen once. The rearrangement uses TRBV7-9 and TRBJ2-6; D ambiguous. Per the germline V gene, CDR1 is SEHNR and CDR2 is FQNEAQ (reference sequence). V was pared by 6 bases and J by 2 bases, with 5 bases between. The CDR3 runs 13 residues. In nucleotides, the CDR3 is TGTGCCAGCAGTGGTACTGGGGCCAACGTCCTGACTTTC. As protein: CASSGTGANVLTF.

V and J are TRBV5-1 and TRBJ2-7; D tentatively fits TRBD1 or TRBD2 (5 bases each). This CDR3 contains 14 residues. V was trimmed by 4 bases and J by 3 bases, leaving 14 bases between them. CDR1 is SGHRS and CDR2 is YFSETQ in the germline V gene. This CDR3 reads CASSTRDGNYEQYF. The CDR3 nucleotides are TGCGCCAGCAGCACTCGGGACGGCAACTACGAGCAGTACTTC.

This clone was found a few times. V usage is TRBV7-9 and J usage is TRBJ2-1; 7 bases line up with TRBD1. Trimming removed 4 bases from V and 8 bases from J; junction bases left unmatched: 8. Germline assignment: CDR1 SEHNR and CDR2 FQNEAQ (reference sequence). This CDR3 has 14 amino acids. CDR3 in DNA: TGTGCCAGCAGCTCTCTACAGGGGAATTATGAGCAGTTCTTC. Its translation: CASSSLQGNYEQFF.

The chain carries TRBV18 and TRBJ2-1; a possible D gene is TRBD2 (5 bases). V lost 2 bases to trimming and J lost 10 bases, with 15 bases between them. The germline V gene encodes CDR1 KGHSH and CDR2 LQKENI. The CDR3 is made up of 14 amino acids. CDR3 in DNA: TGTGCCAGCTCACCAATATCCGGGGTAGGCGAGCAGTTCTTC. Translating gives CASSPISGVGEQFF.